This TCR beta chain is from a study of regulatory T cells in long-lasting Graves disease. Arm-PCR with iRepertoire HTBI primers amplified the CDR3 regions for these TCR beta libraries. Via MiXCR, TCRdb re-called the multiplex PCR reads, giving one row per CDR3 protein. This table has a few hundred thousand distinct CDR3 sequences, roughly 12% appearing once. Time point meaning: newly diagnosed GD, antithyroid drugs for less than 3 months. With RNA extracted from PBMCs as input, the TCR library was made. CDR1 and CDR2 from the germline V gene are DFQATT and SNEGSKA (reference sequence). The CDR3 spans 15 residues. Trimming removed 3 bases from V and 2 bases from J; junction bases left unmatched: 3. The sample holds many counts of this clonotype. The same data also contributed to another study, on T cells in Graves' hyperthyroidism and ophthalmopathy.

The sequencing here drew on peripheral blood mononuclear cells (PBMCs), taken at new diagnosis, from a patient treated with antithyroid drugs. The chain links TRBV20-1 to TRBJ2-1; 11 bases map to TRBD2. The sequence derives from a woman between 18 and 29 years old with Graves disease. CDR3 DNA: TGCAGTGCTAGGGGACTAGCGGAACCCTACAATGAGCAGTTCTTC. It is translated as CSARGLAEPYNEQFF.